Each of the 20 T cell receptor beta chains below was sequenced from the same sample in a study of neurological immune-mediated disorders. Time point given: longitudinal time-point 2. TCRdb passed the 5' RACE reads through MiXCR, listing each CDR3 protein once. The sample lists about 33,000 distinct CDR3 sequences; less than 15% were seen once. Sequenced material: PBMCs. The receptors derive from a middle-aged woman in good health.

This clonotype has at least ten counts. This sequence joins TRBV7-8 and TRBJ2-7; D may be TRBD2 (5 bases). Trimming cost V 4 bases and J 3 bases, with 10 bases left between them. In germline, CDR1 is SGHVS, CDR2 FQNEAQ. The CDR3 contains 13 residues. The CDR3 loop reads CASSSRTSYEQYF. The CDR3, as DNA: TGTGCCAGCAGCTCACGAACTAGCTACGAGCAGTACTTC.

The table lists this clonotype with many counts. The V call is TRBV5-5, the J call TRBJ1-3; D is unclear. V dropped 2 bases and J dropped 4 bases, with 10 bases sitting between them. The CDR3 has 14 residues. Germline loops: CDR1 SGHKS, CDR2 YYEKEE (reference sequence). CDR3 coding DNA: TGTGCCAGCAGCTTAATGGGCGGCGGAAACACCATATATTTT. Encoded protein: CASSLMGGGNTIYF. Looking up the rest from reference TRBV5-5 and TRBJ1-3 gives the full variable domain: DAGVTQSPTHLIKTRGQQVTLRCSPISGHKSVSWYQQVLGQGPQFIFQYYEKEERGRGNFPDRFSARQFPNYSSELNVNALLLGDSALYLCASSLMGGGNTIYFGEGSWLTVV.

In this sample, this clonotype turned up many times. The chain recombines TRBV6-5 with TRBJ2-6, with D perhaps TRBD1 or TRBD2 (5 bases each). Between the trimmed V and J ends, which lost 2 bases and 4 bases, there was a span of 9 bases. The length of the CDR3 is 15 residues. Germline CDR1 reads MNHEY; CDR2 reads SVGAGI. Here the CDR3 DNA reads TGTGCCAGCAGTTACAAAGGGGACGGGGCCAACGTCCTGACTTTC. Its translation: CASSYKGDGANVLTF.

Ten or more counts support this clonotype. V is TRBV20-1 and J is TRBJ1-2, with 10 bases that match TRBD1. The V gene's germline CDR1 is DFQATT and CDR2 SNEGSKA (reference sequence). The CDR3 contains 14 residues. V was clipped by 5 bases and J by 0 bases; unmatched bases: 3. The CDR3 DNA reads as TGCAGTGCTCCGGGACAGGGGTCTAACTATGGCTACACCTTC. It specifies CSAPGQGSNYGYTF.

At least ten counts were recorded for this clonotype. J is TRBJ2-2 and V is TRBV4-3; D may be TRBD1 (5 bases). Trimming left V 3 bases short and J 7 bases short, with 6 bases between. Germline lookup yields CDR1 LGHNA and CDR2 YSLEER. This CDR3 has 12 residues. CDR3 nucleotide sequence: TGCGCCAGCAGCCACAGGGACGGGGAGCTGTTTTTT. Encoded protein: CASSHRDGELFF.

This clonotype has ten or more counts. V is TRBV12-3 or TRBV12-4 and J is TRBJ1-1; D unresolved. V was pared by 6 bases and J by 1 base, with 12 bases between. This CDR3 spans 14 amino acids. CDR3 sequence: CASRTLVWNTEAFF. The CDR3 DNA reads as TGTGCCAGCAGAACCCTAGTTTGGAACACTGAAGCTTTCTTT.

V usage is TRBV6-2 or TRBV6-3 and J usage is TRBJ1-2; 7 positions match TRBD1. The germline CDR1 and CDR2 sequences are MNHEY and SVGEGT. The CDR3 loop spans 13 amino acids. V trimming: 6 bases; J trimming: 8 bases; junction bases outside the gene matches: 9. This CDR3 is CASSVDRFQGYTF. The DNA of the CDR3 is TGTGCCAGCAGCGTGGACAGGTTCCAGGGCTACACCTTC.

The rearrangement uses TRBV20-1 and TRBJ1-5; D perhaps matches TRBD1 (6 bases). The CDR3 consists of 15 residues. Germline V gene sequence: CDR1 DFQATT, CDR2 SNEGSKA (reference sequence). V gave up 6 bases and J gave up 7 bases, with 22 bases separating them. CDR3 bases: TGCAGTGCCATCGCAGGGGCGGTCAGGGTGCAGCCCCAGCATTTT. Its translation is CSAIAGAVRVQPQHF.

In its sample, this clonotype was seen many times. The chain has TRBV6-6 and TRBJ1-2, with D possibly matching TRBD1 (5 bases). Germline V gene data show CDR1 as MNHNY and CDR2 as SVGAGI (reference sequence). V lost 6 bases, J lost 4 bases, and 12 bases lay in between. This CDR3 has 13 amino acids. In DNA form, the CDR3 reads TGTGCCAGCAGCCCGGGACCGGGCTATGGCTACACCTTC. Its protein is CASSPGPGYGYTF.

In its sample, this clonotype was seen many times. This chain uses TRBV5-1 with TRBJ2-1; TRBD1 or TRBD2 may be the D gene (6 bases each). The CDR3 is made up of 15 amino acids. V shed 0 bases and J shed 4 bases, with 11 bases lying between them. CDR1 is SGHRS, CDR2 YFSETQ, per germline. CDR3 protein: CASSLERGLYNEQFF. CDR3 in DNA: TGCGCCAGCAGCTTGGAACGGGGGCTTTACAATGAGCAGTTCTTC.

This clonotype showed up many times. The CDR3 nucleotides read TGCAGTGCTGCGGCACCCACCGGGGAGCTGTTTTTT. The encoded protein is CSAAAPTGELFF. The rearrangement joins TRBV20-1 to TRBJ2-2; D gene uncertain. V was shortened by 5 bases and J by 4 bases, with 8 bases between the two germline ends. The CDR3 sequence is 12 residues long. CDR1 is DFQATT, CDR2 SNEGSKA, per germline (reference sequence).

In the case of this clonotype: A much larger clone differs from this one at a single base, so this may be a read error. The V and J genes are TRBV5-1 and TRBJ2-7, with TRBD2 matching 9 bases. Germline V gives CDR1 SGHRS, CDR2 YFSETQ. V dropped 3 bases and J dropped 4; count of bases not matched to a gene: 11. The CDR3 sequence is 16 residues long. CDR3 sequence reads: CASSWGTAGGNYEQYF. The CDR3 coding sequence is TGCGCCAGCAGCTGGGGGACAGCGGGAGGAAATTACGAGCAGTACTTC.

This clonotype appeared many times. This chain uses TRBV5-1 with TRBJ2-5; 9 nucleotides line up with TRBD1. This CDR3 is built from 16 residues. Looked up from germline, CDR1 is SGHRS and CDR2 is YFSETQ. V lost 5 bases, J lost 2 bases, and 10 bases stayed unmatched. The CDR3 is CASRRHWTGDQETQYF. Written as DNA, the CDR3 is TGCGCCAGCAGACGTCATTGGACAGGGGATCAAGAGACCCAGTACTTC.

This clonotype was found many times. The chain is built from TRBV5-5 and TRBJ2-3; 8 bases fit TRBD1. The CDR3 extends over 18 amino acids. Trimming took 3 bases from V and 3 from J; bases not matched to a gene: 15. Per germline, CDR1 SGHKS and CDR2 YYEKEE (reference sequence). This CDR3 reads CASSSIWGTGLRTDTQYF. In DNA form, the CDR3 reads TGTGCCAGCAGCTCTATTTGGGGGACAGGCTTAAGGACAGATACGCAGTATTTT.

This clonotype occurred many times. The rearrangement uses TRBV24-1 and TRBJ1-5; 8 bases match TRBD1. The germline V gene has CDR1 KGHDR and CDR2 SFDVKD. The CDR3 covers 14 residues. J was trimmed by 2 bases and V by 12 bases; bases with no gene match: 8. The DNA of the CDR3 is TGTGCCGCCCTAAAGGACAGGGGCAATCAGCCCCAGCATTTT. It translates to CAALKDRGNQPQHF.

There are many counts of this clonotype. This sequence joins TRBV11-1 and TRBJ2-5; TRBD1 aligns across 10 bases. Germline assignment: CDR1 SGHAT and CDR2 FQDESV (reference sequence). V was clipped by 5 bases and J by 4 bases; unmatched bases: 4. This CDR3 spans 14 amino acids. CDR3 protein: CASSHDRGRETQYF. As DNA, the CDR3 is TGTGCCAGCAGCCACGACAGGGGGCGAGAGACCCAGTACTTC.

This clonotype has ten or more counts. This chain joins TRBV7-2 and TRBJ1-1; 7 bases align to TRBD1. Germline CDR1 reads SGHTA; CDR2 reads FQGNSA. This CDR3 is 16 amino acids long. The ends lost 1 base at V and 3 bases at J; junction bases unmatched: 8. In nucleotides, the CDR3 is TGTGCCAGCAGCTTAGGAGGGGCAGGGGGGGACACTGAAGCTTTCTTT. Translation gives CASSLGGAGGDTEAFF. The full variable domain, with the rest looked up from reference TRBV7-2 and TRBJ1-1, is GAGVSQSPSNKVTEKGKDVELRCDPISGHTALYWYRQSLGQGLEFLIYFQGNSAPDKSGLPSDRFSAERTGGSVSTLTIQRTQQEDSAVYLCASSLGGAGGDTEAFFGQGTRLTVV.

This clonotype was picked up many times. This chain connects TRBV3-1 to TRBJ1-1; D call uncertain. CDR3 length equals 13 residues. V lost 4 bases, J lost 4 bases, and 10 bases lay in between. CDR1 and CDR2 from the germline V gene are LGHDT and YNNKEL (reference sequence). This CDR3 is CASSPFPSTEAFF. The CDR3 DNA is TGTGCCAGCAGCCCCTTCCCCAGCACTGAAGCTTTCTTT. Drawing the rest from reference TRBV3-1 and TRBJ1-1, the complete variable domain is DTAVSQTPKYLVTQMGNDKSIKCEQNLGHDTMYWYKQDSKKFLKIMFSYNNKELIINETVPNRFSPKSPDKAHLNLHINSLELGDSAVYFCASSPFPSTEAFFGQGTRLTVV.

The table lists this clonotype with many counts. The V call is TRBV6-5, the J call TRBJ1-1; D is unclear. In germline, CDR1 is MNHEY, CDR2 SVGAGI. The CDR3 covers 14 residues. The V end lost 0 bases, the J end lost 2 bases, and 7 bases lay between the germline ends. This CDR3 is CASSYSYRNTEAFF. For the CDR3, the DNA is TGTGCCAGCAGTTACTCGTACAGAAACACTGAAGCTTTCTTT.

Ten or more counts support this clonotype. The chain links TRBV9 to TRBJ2-2; D is uncertain. V was pared by 5 bases and J by 5 bases, with 13 bases between. The CDR3 sequence is 14 residues long. CDR1 is SGDLS, CDR2 YYNGEE, per germline. CDR3 loop: CASRAYGGTGELFF. The DNA for the CDR3 is TGTGCCAGCAGGGCTTATGGTGGAACCGGGGAGCTGTTTTTT.